The 20 T cell receptor beta chains listed next were all sequenced from one sample in a study of cytomegalovirus exposure and HLA in healthy donors. The PCR had 60 Vbeta and 13 Jbeta primers. Libraries were prepared by immunoSEQ multiplex PCR; TCRdb keeps only in-frame clonotypes and omits some of them. The data contain about 120,000 clones, about 80% of them singletons. Input material: PBMCs. These receptors all come from a female donor in good health and CMV-seropositive.

This clone has a single count. The chain recombines TRBV28 with TRBJ1-6; D might be TRBD1 (6 bases). CDR1 and CDR2 (germline): MDHEN, SYDVKM. The V and J ends lost 2 bases and 10 bases respectively, with 18 bases between them. The CDR3 loop spans 16 amino acids. DNA of the CDR3: TGTGCCAGCAGTTTAAAGGCCCCAGGGGTAGGCTCACCCCTCCACTTT. Its translation is CASSLKAPGVGSPLHF.

This rearrangement joins TRBV19 to TRBJ2-2; 9 bases agree with TRBD2. This CDR3 is 17 amino acids long. Trimming removed 7 bases from V and 5 bases from J; junction bases left unmatched: 14. CDR1 is LNHDA, CDR2 SQIVND, per germline (reference sequence). The chain's CDR3 is CASKTYSGGYGTGELFF. CDR3 nucleotides: TGTGCCAGTAAAACCTATAGCGGGGGATACGGGACCGGGGAGCTGTTTTTT.

The J gene is TRBJ2-3, the V gene TRBV5-1, with 8 bases that match TRBD2. This CDR3 is built from 14 residues. V trimming: 5 bases; J trimming: 4 bases; junction bases outside the gene matches: 6. Looked up from germline, CDR1 is SGHRS and CDR2 is YFSETQ. The CDR3 region is CASSAGGGSDTQYF. DNA for the CDR3: TGCGCCAGCAGTGCCGGGGGGGGGTCAGATACGCAGTATTTT.

This sequence joins TRBV7-2 and TRBJ1-4; D might be TRBD1 (6 bases). V shed 5 bases and J shed 8 bases, with 18 bases lying between them. This CDR3 contains 15 residues. CDR1 SGHTA and CDR2 FQGNSA come from the germline V gene. This CDR3 reads CASSPGVGGREKLFF. CDR3 bases: TGTGCCAGCAGCCCTGGGGTAGGGGGAAGGGAAAAACTGTTTTTT.

In its sample, this clone was seen many times. This chain links TRBV5-1 with TRBJ2-2; tentatively, D is TRBD1 (6 bases). Germline V gene lookup returns CDR1 SGHRS and CDR2 YFSETQ. The CDR3 runs to 15 residues. Between the trimmed V and J ends, which lost 0 bases and 3 bases, there was a span of 9 bases. CDR3 bases: TGCGCCAGCAGCTTGGAAGGACAGTACACCGGGGAGCTGTTTTTT. Encoded protein: CASSLEGQYTGELFF.

The chain couples TRBV7-2 to TRBJ2-7, with a possible D match to TRBD1 (6 bases). This CDR3 region has 13 residues. Germline CDR1 reads SGHTA; CDR2 reads FQGNSA. With 1 base removed from V and 7 bases from J, the gap between germline ends came to 11 bases. CDR3 residues: CASSLGRGDEQYF. The CDR3 DNA reads TGTGCCAGCAGCTTAGGCAGGGGCGATGAGCAGTACTTC.

The chain uses TRBV4-2 and TRBJ2-7; no definite D call. V was clipped by 0 bases and J by 0 bases, with 12 bases between them. This CDR3 is 16 amino acids long. Germline CDR1 is LGHNA and CDR2 is YNFKEQ. The CDR3 is CASSQDLGGNSYEQYF. CDR3 bases: TGTGCCAGCAGCCAAGATCTCGGCGGAAACTCCTACGAGCAGTACTTC.

This clone showed up just a few times. The chain uses TRBV29-1 and TRBJ2-2; TRBD1 is a possible D gene (6 bases). CDR3 length equals 13 residues. The V gene lost 5 bases and the J gene lost 0 bases, with 7 bases spanning the gap. Germline CDR1 reads SQVTM; CDR2 reads ANQGSEA. The CDR3 nucleotides are TGCAGCGTTAGGACAGCGAACACCGGGGAGCTGTTTTTT. The encoded protein is CSVRTANTGELFF.

This chain connects TRBV7-6 to TRBJ2-1; 8 bases map to TRBD2. V gave up 5 bases and J gave up 7 bases; unmatched junction bases: 16. The CDR3 consists of 17 residues. The germline gives CDR1 SGHVS, CDR2 FNYEAQ. CDR3 sequence reads: CASSPPLWSGGDNEQFF. Here the CDR3 DNA reads TGTGCCAGCAGCCCCCCTCTTTGGAGCGGGGGTGATAATGAGCAGTTCTTC. Full variable domain (outside the CDR3, taken from reference TRBV7-6 and TRBJ2-1): GAGVSQSPRYKVTKRGQDVALRCDPISGHVSLYWYRQALGQGPEFLTYFNYEAQQDKSGLPNDRFSAERPEGSISTLTIQRTEQRDSAMYRCASSPPLWSGGDNEQFFGPGTRLTVL.

As DNA, the CDR3 is TGTGCCAGCAGCTTGCCCGGGATCACTAGCGGGGGAAGGTACGAGCAGTACTTC. This sequence encodes CASSLPGITSGGRYEQYF. This chain joins TRBV5-6 and TRBJ2-7; 11 nucleotides match TRBD2. J gave up 4 bases and V 1 base, and 13 bases lay outside the gene matches. This CDR3 is built from 18 residues. CDR1 and CDR2 from the germline V gene are SGHDT and YYEEEE.

The rearrangement joins TRBV19 to TRBJ2-6, with TRBD1 as a possible D gene (7 bases). The ends were cut back, 8 bases at V and 0 bases at J, with 11 bases in the middle. Germline-derived CDR1 and CDR2 are LNHDA and SQIVND (reference sequence). This CDR3 spans 15 amino acids. CDR3 sequence reads: CASAGGTSGANVLTF. The CDR3 nucleotides read TGTGCCAGTGCAGGGGGGACCTCTGGGGCCAACGTCCTGACTTTC.

The chain has TRBV5-1 and TRBJ1-1; possibly TRBD1 for D (5 bases). V dropped 1 base and J dropped 2 bases, with 9 bases sitting between them. Germline V CDR1 and CDR2: SGHRS, YFSETQ. The CDR3 has 14 amino acids. The CDR3 is CASSLTGVNTEAFF. CDR3 DNA sequence: TGCGCCAGCAGCTTGACAGGAGTTAACACTGAAGCTTTCTTT.

The rearrangement joins TRBV20-1 to TRBJ1-2, with D possibly being TRBD1 (5 bases). The V end lost 4 bases, the J end lost 4 bases, and 7 bases lay between the germline ends. Germline V gene lookup returns CDR1 DFQATT and CDR2 SNEGSKA (reference sequence). The length of the CDR3 is 11 residues. The CDR3 loop is CSANQGYGYTF. The CDR3 DNA sequence: TGCAGTGCTAACCAGGGCTATGGCTACACCTTC.

V usage is TRBV5-6 and J usage is TRBJ2-3; D is undetermined. Trimming pared 4 bases from V and 5 bases from J, leaving 14 bases between. The germline V gene has CDR1 SGHDT and CDR2 YYEEEE. The CDR3 extends over 14 amino acids. CDR3 in amino acids: CASSPSPTGDTQYF. In DNA, the CDR3 is TGTGCCAGCAGCCCCAGTCCTACGGGAGATACGCAGTATTTT. Full variable domain (rest looked up from reference TRBV5-6 and TRBJ2-3): DAGVTQSPTHLIKTRGQQVTLRCSPKSGHDTVSWYQQALGQGPQFIFQYYEEEERQRGNFPDRFSGHQFPNYSSELNVNALLLGDSALYLCASSPSPTGDTQYFGPGTRLTVL.

The rearrangement uses TRBV18 and TRBJ1-4; 8 nucleotides match TRBD1. Germline loops: CDR1 KGHSH, CDR2 LQKENI. V lost 3 bases, J lost 7 bases, and 4 bases stayed unmatched. The CDR3 covers 14 residues. CDR3 residues: CASSPQDRAEKLFF. In nucleotides, the CDR3 is TGTGCCAGCTCACCTCAGGACAGGGCTGAAAAACTGTTTTTT.

This clone showed up just once. V gene TRBV7-2 combines with J gene TRBJ2-5; 8 bases align to TRBD1. Trimming removed 6 bases from V and 5 bases from J; junction bases left unmatched: 8. The CDR3 sequence is 14 residues long. In germline, CDR1 is SGHTA, CDR2 FQGNSA. CDR3 protein: CASRFQGAWETQYF. CDR3 nucleotides: TGTGCCAGCAGGTTCCAGGGGGCATGGGAGACCCAGTACTTC.

The V and J genes are TRBV30 and TRBJ1-2, with TRBD1 identical over 7 bases. Trimming at V came to 1 base and at J to 7 bases, leaving 3 bases not matched to a gene. The CDR3 length is 12 residues. Germline V gene lookup returns CDR1 GTSNPN and CDR2 SVGIG (reference sequence). The CDR3 loop is CAWSGDRSGYTF. The CDR3 DNA reads TGTGCCTGGAGTGGGGACAGAAGTGGCTACACCTTC.

The chain has TRBV18 and TRBJ1-5; 7 bases agree with TRBD1. This CDR3 is 17 amino acids long. Trimming took 5 bases from V and 0 from J; bases not matched to a gene: 10. Germline values: CDR1 KGHSH, CDR2 LQKENI. In nucleotides, the CDR3 is TGTGCCAGCTCATCCGGGGACAGTTATTATAGCAATCAGCCCCAGCATTTT. Translating gives CASSSGDSYYSNQPQHF.

This chain uses TRBV5-1 with TRBJ1-1; the match to TRBD1 covers 8 bases. J was trimmed by 0 bases and V by 2 bases; bases with no gene match: 3. The CDR3 loop spans 15 amino acids. Per the germline V gene, CDR1 is SGHRS and CDR2 is YFSETQ. The CDR3 loop reads CASSFGQGLNTEAFF. The CDR3 DNA reads as TGCGCCAGCAGCTTCGGACAGGGATTGAACACTGAAGCTTTCTTT.

The chain couples TRBV30 to TRBJ1-3; no firm D call. CDR3 size: 13 residues. Germline V gene lookup returns CDR1 GTSNPN and CDR2 SVGIG (reference sequence). Trimming removed 2 bases at V and 0 bases at J, with 5 bases between. The CDR3 DNA is TGTGCCTGGAGTCCTTACTCTGGAAACACCATATATTTT. As protein: CAWSPYSGNTIYF.